One and the same sample provided the 11 T cell receptor beta chains below, sequenced in a study of control samples from healthy donors and cancer patients. The repertoire was sequenced with immunoSEQ multiplex PCR; TCRdb's copy has only in-frame clones and lacks some. The repertoire holds 150,000 to 200,000 clones, with 80% to 95% as singletons. Sequencing was done on a sample of blood. These receptors all stem from a woman in her twenties or thirties in good health.

This clone was counted between two and nine times. The chain recombines TRBV4-1 with TRBJ2-7; TRBD1 might be the D (6 bases). The CDR3 spans 16 residues. V lost 1 base and J 2 bases, leaving 15 bases between the germline ends. Per the germline V gene, CDR1 is MGHRA and CDR2 is YSYEKL. CDR3 coding DNA: TGCGCCAGCAGCCAAGCACAACAGGGTTTGACCTACGAGCAGTACTTC. It yields the protein CASSQAQQGLTYEQYF.

The V call is TRBV5-1, the J call TRBJ1-1; TRBD1 agrees at 9 bases. The germline CDR1 and CDR2 sequences are SGHRS and YFSETQ. The ends lost 4 bases at V and 5 bases at J; junction bases unmatched: 3. CDR3 length equals 13 residues. DNA of the CDR3: TGCGCCAGCAGCCGTGGGACAGGGACTGAAGCTTTCTTT. Translation: CASSRGTGTEAFF.

This chain joins TRBV7-8 and TRBJ2-3; 9 positions match TRBD1. The junction had 6 bases not matched to a gene; V was cut back by 5 bases and J by 3 bases. Germline CDR1 is SGHVS and CDR2 is FQNEAQ. There are 15 residues in the CDR3. The CDR3 DNA sequence: TGTGCCAGCAGCCTATCGGGACAGGGAACAGATACGCAGTATTTT. This codes for CASSLSGQGTDTQYF. Full variable domain (rest looked up from reference TRBV7-8 and TRBJ2-3): GAGVSQSPRYKVAKRGQDVALRCDPISGHVSLFWYQQALGQGPEFLTYFQNEAQLDKSGLPSDRFFAERPEGSVSTLKIQRTQQEDSAVYLCASSLSGQGTDTQYFGPGTRLTVL.

The chain couples TRBV4-2 to TRBJ1-5, with 8 bases identical to TRBD1. The CDR3 runs 17 residues. J lost 0 bases, V lost 0 bases, and 4 bases had no gene match. The germline gives CDR1 LGHNA, CDR2 YNFKEQ. CDR3 coding DNA: TGTGCCAGCAGCCAAGATGGACAGGGACATAGCAATCAGCCCCAGCATTTT. It translates to CASSQDGQGHSNQPQHF.

The V call is TRBV12-3 or TRBV12-4, the J call TRBJ2-7, with D perhaps TRBD1 (6 bases). The V end was cut by 2 bases, the J end by 7 bases, with 12 bases between. The CDR3 spans 13 residues. CDR3 DNA sequence: TGTGCCAGCAGTTTAAGGTCTAGGGGGGAGCAGTACTTC. Encoded protein: CASSLRSRGEQYF.

V gene TRBV10-3 combines with J gene TRBJ1-3; 9 nucleotides match TRBD1. Germline CDR1 and CDR2: ENHRY and SYGVKD. The CDR3 covers 15 residues. J was trimmed by 1 base and V by 4 bases; bases with no gene match: 2. CDR3 nucleotide sequence: TGTGCCATCAGTGCGACAGGGGGGTCTGGAAACACCATATATTTT. As protein: CAISATGGSGNTIYF.

This chain uses TRBV27 with TRBJ2-7; 8 bases line up with TRBD1. Germline values: CDR1 MNHEY, CDR2 SMNVEV (reference sequence). The CDR3 is 16 residues long. Trimming took 6 bases from V and 0 from J; bases not matched to a gene: 10. CDR3 in DNA: TGTGCCAGCAGCCCGCCCGGACAGGGTCACTCCTACGAGCAGTACTTC. This codes for CASSPPGQGHSYEQYF.

The chain is built from TRBV5-1 and TRBJ1-6, with TRBD1 as a possible D gene (5 bases). The CDR3 has 14 residues. V lost 4 bases and J lost 9, with 14 bases in between. Germline CDR1 and CDR2: SGHRS and YFSETQ. The CDR3 spells CASSQGSKGSPLHF. CDR3 nucleotides: TGCGCCAGCAGCCAGGGTTCCAAGGGTTCACCCCTCCACTTT. Drawing the rest from reference TRBV5-1 and TRBJ1-6, the complete variable domain is KAGVTQTPRYLIKTRGQQVTLSCSPISGHRSVSWYQQTPGQGLQFLFEYFSETQRNKGNFPGRFSGRQFSNSRSEMNVSTLELGDSALYLCASSQGSKGSPLHFGNGTRLTVT.

The V and J genes are TRBV7-3 and TRBJ1-1, with D uncertain. The germline gives CDR1 SGHTA, CDR2 FQGTGA. The CDR3 covers 13 residues. V lost 0 bases to trimming and J lost 10 bases, with 12 bases between them. CDR3 residues: CASSLTRAEPAFF. CDR3 bases: TGTGCCAGCAGCTTAACTAGGGCCGAGCCAGCTTTCTTT.

The V and J genes are TRBV6-2 or TRBV6-3 and TRBJ2-5; 11 bases fit TRBD2. The CDR3 covers 15 residues. Germline assignment: CDR1 MNHEY and CDR2 SVGEGT. After removal of 4 bases from V and 4 bases from J, the junction contained 5 bases not matched to a gene. CDR3 sequence reads: CASSFLAGGAETQYF. CDR3 coding DNA: TGTGCCAGCAGTTTTCTAGCGGGAGGAGCAGAGACCCAGTACTTC.

The chain joins TRBV4-1 to TRBJ1-2, with D tentatively TRBD1 (5 bases). From germline, CDR1 is MGHRA and CDR2 YSYEKL. The length of the CDR3 is 15 residues. V lost 2 bases and J 5 bases, leaving 15 bases between the germline ends. For the CDR3, the DNA is TGCGCCAGCAGCCAATGGGGGACCGGAACGTATGGCTACACCTTC. Its translation is CASSQWGTGTYGYTF.